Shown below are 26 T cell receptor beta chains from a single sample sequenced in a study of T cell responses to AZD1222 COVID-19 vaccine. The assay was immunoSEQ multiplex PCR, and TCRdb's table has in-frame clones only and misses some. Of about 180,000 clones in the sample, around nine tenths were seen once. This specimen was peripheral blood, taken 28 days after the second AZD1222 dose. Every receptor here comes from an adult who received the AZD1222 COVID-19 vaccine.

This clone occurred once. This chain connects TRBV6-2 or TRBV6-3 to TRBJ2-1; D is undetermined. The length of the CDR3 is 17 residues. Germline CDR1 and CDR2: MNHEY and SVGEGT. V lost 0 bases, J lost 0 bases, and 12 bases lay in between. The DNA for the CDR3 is TGTGCCAGCAGTTACTCCCAAGCGCGGAGCTCCTACAATGAGCAGTTCTTC. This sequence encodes CASSYSQARSSYNEQFF.

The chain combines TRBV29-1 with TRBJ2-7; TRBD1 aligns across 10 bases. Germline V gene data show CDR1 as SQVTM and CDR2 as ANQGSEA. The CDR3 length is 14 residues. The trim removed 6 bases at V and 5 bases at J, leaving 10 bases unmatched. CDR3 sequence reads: CSVIGQGVINEQYF. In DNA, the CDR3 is TGCAGCGTCATCGGACAGGGGGTTATCAACGAGCAGTACTTC.

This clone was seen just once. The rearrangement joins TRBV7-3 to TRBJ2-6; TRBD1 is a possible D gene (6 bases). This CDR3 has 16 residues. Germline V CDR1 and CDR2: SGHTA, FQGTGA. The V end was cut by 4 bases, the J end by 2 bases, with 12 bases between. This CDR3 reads CASSSWAGAGANVLTF. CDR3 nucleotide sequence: TGTGCCAGCAGCTCATGGGCAGGGGCTGGGGCCAACGTCCTGACTTTC.

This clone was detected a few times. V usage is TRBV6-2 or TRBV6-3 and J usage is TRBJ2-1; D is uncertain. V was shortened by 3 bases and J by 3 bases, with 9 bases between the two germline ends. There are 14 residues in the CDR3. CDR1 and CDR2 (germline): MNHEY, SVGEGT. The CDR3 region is CASSYSDDYNEQFF. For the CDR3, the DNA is TGTGCCAGCAGTTATTCGGACGACTACAATGAGCAGTTCTTC.

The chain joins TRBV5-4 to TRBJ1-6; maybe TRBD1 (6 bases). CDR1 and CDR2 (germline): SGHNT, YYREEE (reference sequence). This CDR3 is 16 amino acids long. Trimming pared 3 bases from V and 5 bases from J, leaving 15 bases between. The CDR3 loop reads CASSSPAGVDNSPLHF. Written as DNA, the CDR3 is TGTGCCAGCAGCTCCCCGGCAGGGGTGGATAATTCACCCCTCCACTTT.

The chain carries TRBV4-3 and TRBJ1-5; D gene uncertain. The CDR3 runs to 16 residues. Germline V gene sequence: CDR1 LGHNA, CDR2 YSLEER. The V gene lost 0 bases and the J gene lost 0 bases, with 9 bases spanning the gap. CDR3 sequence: CASSQDPGYSNQPQHF. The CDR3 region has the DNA TGCGCCAGCAGCCAAGATCCCGGTTATAGCAATCAGCCCCAGCATTTT.

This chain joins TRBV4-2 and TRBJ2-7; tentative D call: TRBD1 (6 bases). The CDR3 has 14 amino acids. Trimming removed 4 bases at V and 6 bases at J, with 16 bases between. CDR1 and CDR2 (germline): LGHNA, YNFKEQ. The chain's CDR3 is CASSLSNREAEQYF. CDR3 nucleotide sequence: TGTGCCAGCAGCCTGAGCAACAGGGAAGCCGAGCAGTACTTC.

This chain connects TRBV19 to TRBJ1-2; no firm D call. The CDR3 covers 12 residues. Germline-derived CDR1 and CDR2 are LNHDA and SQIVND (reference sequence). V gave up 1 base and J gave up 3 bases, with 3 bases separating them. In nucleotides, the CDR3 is TGTGCCAGTAGTATAGGAGACTATGGCTACACCTTC. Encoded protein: CASSIGDYGYTF.

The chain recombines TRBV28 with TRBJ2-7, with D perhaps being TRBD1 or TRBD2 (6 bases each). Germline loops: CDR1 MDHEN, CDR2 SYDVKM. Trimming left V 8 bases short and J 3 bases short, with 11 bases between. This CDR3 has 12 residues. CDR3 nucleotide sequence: TGTGCCAGCGGGGGGCGGAACTACGAGCAGTACTTC. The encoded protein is CASGGRNYEQYF. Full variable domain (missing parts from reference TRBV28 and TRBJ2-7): DVKVTQSSRYLVKRTGEKVFLECVQDMDHENMFWYRQDPGLGLRLIYFSYDVKMKEKGDIPEGYSVSREKKERFSLILESASTNQTSMYLCASGGRNYEQYFGPGTRLTVT.

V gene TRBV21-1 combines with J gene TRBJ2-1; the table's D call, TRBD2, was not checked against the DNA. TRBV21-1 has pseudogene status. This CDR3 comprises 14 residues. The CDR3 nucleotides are TGTGCCAGCAGCAAAGGGCGGGGGTACAATGAGCAGTTCTTC. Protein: CASSKGRGYNEQFF.

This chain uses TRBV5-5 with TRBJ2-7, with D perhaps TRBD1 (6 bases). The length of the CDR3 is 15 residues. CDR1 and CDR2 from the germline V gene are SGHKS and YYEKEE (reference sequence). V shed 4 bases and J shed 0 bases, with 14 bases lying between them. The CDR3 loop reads CASSILTGDSYEQYF. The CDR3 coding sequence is TGTGCCAGCAGCATCCTGACAGGTGACTCCTACGAGCAGTACTTC.

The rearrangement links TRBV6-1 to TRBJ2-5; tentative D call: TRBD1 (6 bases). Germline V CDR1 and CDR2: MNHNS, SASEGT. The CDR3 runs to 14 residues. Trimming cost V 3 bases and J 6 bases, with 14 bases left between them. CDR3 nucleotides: TGTGCCAGCAGTGAGGGCAGGGGTCGTCAGACCCAGTACTTC. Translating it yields CASSEGRGRQTQYF.

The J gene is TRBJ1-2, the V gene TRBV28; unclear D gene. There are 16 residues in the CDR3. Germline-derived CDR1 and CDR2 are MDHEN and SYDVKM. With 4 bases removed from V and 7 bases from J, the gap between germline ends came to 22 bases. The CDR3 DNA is TGTGCCAGCAGTTCCGAACCTGGGCCCCCCGTTAGTGGCTACACCTTC. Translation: CASSSEPGPPVSGYTF.

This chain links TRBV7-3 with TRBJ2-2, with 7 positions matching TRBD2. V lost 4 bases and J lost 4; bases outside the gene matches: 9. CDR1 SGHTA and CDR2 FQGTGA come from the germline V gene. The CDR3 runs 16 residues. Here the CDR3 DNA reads TGTGCCAGCAGCTCCACGACTAGCAGGTCCACCGGGGAGCTGTTTTTT. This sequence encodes CASSSTTSRSTGELFF. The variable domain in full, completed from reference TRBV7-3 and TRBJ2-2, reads GAGVSQTPSNKVTEKGKYVELRCDPISGHTALYWYRQSLGQGPEFLIYFQGTGAADDSGLPNDRFFAVRPEGSVSTLKIQRTERGDSAVYLCASSSTTSRSTGELFFGEGSRLTVL.

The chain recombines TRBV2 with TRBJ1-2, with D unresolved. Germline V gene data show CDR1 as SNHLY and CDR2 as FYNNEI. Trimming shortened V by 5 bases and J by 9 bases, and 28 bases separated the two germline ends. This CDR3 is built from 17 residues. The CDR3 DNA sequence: TGTGCCAGCAGTCACAACCAAGAAGCCGCCAGCCTGTTGAGCTACACCTTC. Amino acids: CASSHNQEAASLLSYTF.

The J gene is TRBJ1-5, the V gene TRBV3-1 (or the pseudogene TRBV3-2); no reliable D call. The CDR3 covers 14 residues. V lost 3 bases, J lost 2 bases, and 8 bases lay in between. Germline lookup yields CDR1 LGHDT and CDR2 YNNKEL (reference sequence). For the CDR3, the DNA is TGTGCCAGCAGCCAGGACGGGGGCAATCAGCCCCAGCATTTT. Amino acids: CASSQDGGNQPQHF.

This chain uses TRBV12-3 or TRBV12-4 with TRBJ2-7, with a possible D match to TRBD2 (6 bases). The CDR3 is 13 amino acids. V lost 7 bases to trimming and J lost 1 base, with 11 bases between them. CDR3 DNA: TGTGCCAGCACCCCTCGGGGGTCCTACGAGCAGTACTTC. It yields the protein CASTPRGSYEQYF.

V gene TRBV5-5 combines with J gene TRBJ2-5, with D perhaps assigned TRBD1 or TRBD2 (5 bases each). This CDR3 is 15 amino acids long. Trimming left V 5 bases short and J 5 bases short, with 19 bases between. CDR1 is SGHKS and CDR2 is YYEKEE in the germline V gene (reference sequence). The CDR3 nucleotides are TGTGCCAGCAGGCAGTATGGGGGTGTCGGGGAGACCCAGTACTTC. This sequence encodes CASRQYGGVGETQYF.

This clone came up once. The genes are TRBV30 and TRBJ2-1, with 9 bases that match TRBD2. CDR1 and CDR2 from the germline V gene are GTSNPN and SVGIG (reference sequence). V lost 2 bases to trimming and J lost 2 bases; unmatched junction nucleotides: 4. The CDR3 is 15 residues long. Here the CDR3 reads CAWSRLAGTYNEQFF. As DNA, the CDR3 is TGTGCCTGGAGTAGGCTAGCGGGAACCTACAATGAGCAGTTCTTC.

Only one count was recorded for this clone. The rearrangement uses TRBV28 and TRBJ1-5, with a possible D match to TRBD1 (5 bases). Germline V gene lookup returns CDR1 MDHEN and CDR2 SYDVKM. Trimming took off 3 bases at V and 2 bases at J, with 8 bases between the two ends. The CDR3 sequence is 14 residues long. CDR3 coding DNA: TGTGCCAGCAGTTTCAGGGTAGGCAATCAGCCCCAGCATTTT. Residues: CASSFRVGNQPQHF.

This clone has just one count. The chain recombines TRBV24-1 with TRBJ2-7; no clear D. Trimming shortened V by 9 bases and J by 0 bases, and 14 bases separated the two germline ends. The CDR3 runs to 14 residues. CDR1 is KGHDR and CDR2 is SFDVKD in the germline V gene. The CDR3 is CATAASANSYEQYF. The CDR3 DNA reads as TGTGCCACCGCAGCGTCTGCGAACTCCTACGAGCAGTACTTC.

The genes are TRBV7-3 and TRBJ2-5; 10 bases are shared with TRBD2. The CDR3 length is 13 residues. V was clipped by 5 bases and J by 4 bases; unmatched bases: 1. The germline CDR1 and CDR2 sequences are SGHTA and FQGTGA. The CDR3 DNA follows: TGTGCCAGCAGCGCTAGCGGGAGAGAGACCCAGTACTTC. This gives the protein CASSASGRETQYF.

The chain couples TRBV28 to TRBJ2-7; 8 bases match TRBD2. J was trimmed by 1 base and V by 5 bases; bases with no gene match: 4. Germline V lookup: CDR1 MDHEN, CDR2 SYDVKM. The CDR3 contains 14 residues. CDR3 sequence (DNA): TGTGCCAGCAGTCCCGGGACTAGATCCTACGAGCAGTACTTC. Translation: CASSPGTRSYEQYF.

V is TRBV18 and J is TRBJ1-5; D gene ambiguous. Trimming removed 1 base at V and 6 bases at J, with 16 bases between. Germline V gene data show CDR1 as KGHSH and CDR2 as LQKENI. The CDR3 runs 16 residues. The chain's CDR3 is CASSPQDGPEGQPQHF. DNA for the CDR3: TGTGCCAGCTCACCACAGGACGGCCCCGAGGGTCAGCCCCAGCATTTT. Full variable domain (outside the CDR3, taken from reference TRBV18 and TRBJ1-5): NAGVMQNPRHLVRRRGQEARLRCSPMKGHSHVYWYRQLPEEGLKFMVYLQKENIIDESGMPKERFSAEFPKEGPSILRIQQVVRGDSAAYFCASSPQDGPEGQPQHFGDGTRLSIL.

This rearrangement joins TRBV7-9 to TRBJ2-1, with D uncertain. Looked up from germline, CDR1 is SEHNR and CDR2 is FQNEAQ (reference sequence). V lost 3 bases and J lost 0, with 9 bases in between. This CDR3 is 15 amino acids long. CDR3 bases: TGTGCCAGCAGCTTTGGGGTGGCCTCCTACAATGAGCAGTTCTTC. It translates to CASSFGVASYNEQFF.

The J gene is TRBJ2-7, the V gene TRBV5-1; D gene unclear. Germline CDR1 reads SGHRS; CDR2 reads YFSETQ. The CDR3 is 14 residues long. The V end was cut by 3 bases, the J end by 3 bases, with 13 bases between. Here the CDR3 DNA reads TGCGCCAGCAGCTCCATGGGAAATTTCTACGAGCAGTACTTC. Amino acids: CASSSMGNFYEQYF.